The rows below give T cell receptor beta chains drawn from one sample of a study of blood T cell repertoires in COVID-19. TCRdb keeps only in-frame clones here, not all; method: immunoSEQ multiplex PCR. The sample yields 150,000 to 160,000 clones, over 70% seen once. The sequencing sample was made of peripheral blood. The receptors originated from a man between 60 and 75 years old with acute or convalescent COVID-19. Both conserved end residues are part of each CDR3. The D gene is left open where the match is weak. Rows give clone size only sometimes, using once, few, many, or a class for an expanded clone.

V gene	J gene	D gene	clone size	CDR3 DNA	CDR3 protein
TRBV28	TRBJ2-7	.	.	TGTGCCAGCAGCCTGCCGGGGTACGAGCAGTACTTC	CASSLPGYEQYF
TRBV6-2/TRBV6-3	TRBJ1-2	.	.	TGTGCCAGCAGTTACAAAGGGGCCTATGGCTACACCTTC	CASSYKGAYGYTF
TRBV5-6	TRBJ1-6	TRBD1	.	TGTGCCAGCAGCCCAGGGACAGCCAATTCACCCCTCCACTTT	CASSPGTANSPLHF
TRBV6-6	TRBJ2-3	.	.	TGTGCCAGCAGTTACCCTGGCACAGATACGCAGTATTTT	CASSYPGTDTQYF
TRBV30	TRBJ2-7	.	.	TGTGCCTGGACCACCCTGGGGGGCGAGCAGTACTTC	CAWTTLGGEQYF
TRBV24-1	TRBJ2-7	.	.	TGTGCCACCAGTGATGGGGCCGGCTACGAGCAGTACTTC	CATSDGAGYEQYF
TRBV27	TRBJ2-3	TRBD1	.	TGTGCCAGCAGTTGGGACAGGCCGTCGGATACGCAGTATTTT	CASSWDRPSDTQYF
TRBV5-4	TRBJ1-6	.	once	TGTGCCAGCAGCTTGGACAGTAGAGATTCACCCCTCCACTTT	CASSLDSRDSPLHF
TRBV19	TRBJ2-2	.	.	TGTGCCAGTAGTATAGAACTAGCTCGGGCCGGGGAGCTGTTTTTT	CASSIELARAGELFF
TRBV7-2	TRBJ2-4	.	.	TGTGCCAGCAGCTTAGTGGGGACTGGGGACATTCAGTACTTC	CASSLVGTGDIQYF
TRBV6-5	TRBJ2-4	.	.	TGTGCCAGCAGTCTCCCGACTGGCAAAAACATTCAGTACTTC	CASSLPTGKNIQYF